A selection of T cell receptor beta chains follows, all from one sample in a study of beta chain features in type 1 diabetes. Sequenced by immunoSEQ multiplex PCR; TCRdb stores in-frame clones only, minus some. The data show approximately 200,000 clones, around 9.6% seen once. The sample taken for sequencing was naive CD4+ T cells from blood. The receptors come from a woman between 18 and 30 years old in good health. CDR3s include the opening cysteine and the closing phenylalanine or tryptophan. D genes are given only for firm matches. Clone size is not always given. Where it is, it says once, few, many or a class for expanded clones.

NA	TRBJ2-2	NA	TRBV6-5	TGTGCCAGCAGTTACTCGCAGACCGGGGAGCTGTTTTTT	CASSYSQTGELFF
TRBD1	TRBJ2-7	few	TRBV30	TGTGCCTGGAGCCGGACAGGGAACTCCTACGAGCAGTACTTC	CAWSRTGNSYEQYF
NA	TRBJ1-1	NA	TRBV18	TGTGCCAGCTCACCACCGGTCAGTTCAGGGACTGAAGCTTTCTTT	CASSPPVSSGTEAFF
NA	TRBJ1-5	NA	TRBV18	TGTGCCAGCTCCCCGGGAGATCAATATAGCAATCAGCCCCAGCATTTT	CASSPGDQYSNQPQHF
NA	TRBJ1-2	NA	TRBV7-9	TGTGCCAGCCCCGGCCCCCGGGATCCTTTTTCCTTC	CASPGPRDPFSF
TRBD2	TRBJ2-7	NA	TRBV5-4	TGTGCCAGCAGCGCCGAACCGGGACTAGCGGTGGACGAGCAGTACTTC	CASSAEPGLAVDEQYF
NA	TRBJ1-1	NA	TRBV5-1	TGCGCCAGCAGCTTGTTGGGGGGGAGGAACACTGAAGCTTTCTTT	CASSLLGGRNTEAFF
TRBD2	TRBJ2-1	few	TRBV7-9	TGTGCCAGCAGCCTCCCGGGACTAGCGGGAGGGCAGCAGTTCTTC	CASSLPGLAGGQQFF
NA	TRBJ1-4	few	TRBV14	TGTGCCAGCAGCCAAGATTGGGGGCGAACTAATGAAAAACTGTTTTTT	CASSQDWGRTNEKLFF
NA	TRBJ1-3	NA	TRBV15	TGTGCCACCAGCAGCACCGGGGTCTCAACAGTATTCTCTGGAAACACCATATATTTT	CATSSTGVSTVFSGNTIYF
TRBD1	TRBJ1-6	few	TRBV5-1	TGCGCCAGCAGCCTCGTAGGGGGCACTTCACCCCTCCACTTT	CASSLVGGTSPLHF
NA	TRBJ2-3	few	TRBV5-4	TGTGCCAGCAGCCCTCCCGGGGCAGATACGCAGTATTTT	CASSPPGADTQYF
NA	TRBJ2-5	NA	TRBV6-6	TGTGCCAGCAGGGGGACTCCGGGACGGAGACAAGAGACCCAGTACTTC	CASRGTPGRRQETQYF
TRBD2	TRBJ2-2	few	TRBV7-9	TGTGCCAGCAGCGCCCCGTCTAGCGGGAGGCGAGCCGGGGAGCTGTTTTTT	CASSAPSSGRRAGELFF
TRBD1	TRBJ1-5	many	TRBV15	TGTGCCACCAGCGGAAGACAGGGAGTTCAGCCCCAGCATTTT	CATSGRQGVQPQHF
NA	TRBJ2-7	few	TRBV19	TGTGCCAGTAGTATAGGTCGGGGTCCCTACGAGCAGTACTTC	CASSIGRGPYEQYF
TRBD1	TRBJ1-6	NA	TRBV6-1	TGTGCCAGCAGTACAACGACAGGGGGCCAGTCACCCCTCCACTTT	CASSTTTGGQSPLHF
NA	TRBJ2-7	NA	TRBV11-3	TGTGCCAGCAGCTTAGGGAGAAACGAGCAGTACTTC	CASSLGRNEQYF
NA	TRBJ2-7	few	TRBV10-3	TGTGCCATCAGCGGGGTAGGGCTCGGGCAGTACTTC	CAISGVGLGQYF
NA	TRBJ1-4	NA	TRBV6-1	TGTGCCAGCAGTGTAATCAGGGACTTAAATGAAAAACTGTTTTTT	CASSVIRDLNEKLFF
NA	TRBJ2-3	NA	TRBV30	TGTGCCTGGAGGGGGCCCTCCACAGATACGCAGTATTTT	CAWRGPSTDTQYF
NA	TRBJ1-1	few	TRBV15	TGTGCCACCAGCTCGCGGCAGAACACTGAAGCTTTCTTT	CATSSRQNTEAFF
NA	TRBJ1-5	NA	TRBV7-9	TGTGCCAGCAGGTCAGAGGATAGCAATCAGCCCCAGCATTTT	CASRSEDSNQPQHF
NA	TRBJ1-1	few	TRBV6-5	TGTGCCAGCTCCCGGAGTAACACTGAAGCTTTCTTT	CASSRSNTEAFF
NA	TRBJ1-1	few	TRBV16	TGTGCCAGCAGCCGACCAGACAGAAACACTGAAGCTTTCTTT	CASSRPDRNTEAFF
TRBD2	TRBJ2-1	few	TRBV10-3	TGTGCCATCAAAGGACTAGTGAGCAATGAGCAGTTCTTC	CAIKGLVSNEQFF
NA	TRBJ2-1	NA	TRBV7-2	TGTGCCAGCAGCTTAAGCGCGGGGAGGTCTGAGCAGTTCTTC	CASSLSAGRSEQFF
TRBD1	TRBJ1-1	NA	TRBV5-4	TGTGCCAGCAGCTTGGGCCGGGACCCAGGGGGCACTGAAGCTTTCTTT	CASSLGRDPGGTEAFF
NA	TRBJ1-2	few	TRBV14	TGTGCCAGCAGCCAAGAGGGGCGGTACTATGGCTACACCTTC	CASSQEGRYYGYTF
TRBD1	TRBJ1-3	NA	TRBV6-5	TGTGCCAGCAGTGGACTAGGGACAGGGATCGACACCATATATTTT	CASSGLGTGIDTIYF
NA	TRBJ1-2	NA	TRBV27	TGTGCCAGCAGTTTAAAAGCGGTGGACTATGGCTACACCTTC	CASSLKAVDYGYTF
TRBD1	TRBJ2-3	NA	TRBV27	TGTGCCAGCAGTCTGCGGACAGGCCATTCGGGGGATACGCAGTATTTT	CASSLRTGHSGDTQYF
NA	TRBJ2-5	few	TRBV19	TGTGCCAGTAGTCCGACCCTAGTACAGGGAGAGACCCAGTACTTC	CASSPTLVQGETQYF
TRBD2	TRBJ2-1	few	TRBV7-8	TGTGCCAGCAGCTTAATGGGGCTCCCCGGGACTAGCGTCTACAATGAGCAGTTCTTC	CASSLMGLPGTSVYNEQFF
TRBD2	TRBJ2-7	NA	TRBV6-5	TGTGCCAGCAGTCGCTCCGGGACTAGCGGTTACGAGCAGTACTTC	CASSRSGTSGYEQYF
TRBD2	TRBJ2-1	few	TRBV9	TGTGCCAGCAGCGAGGGACTAGCGGGAGTTACAGATGAGCAGTTCTTC	CASSEGLAGVTDEQFF
NA	TRBJ1-1	few	TRBV5-6	TGTGCCAGCAGCTTAGAATCCGGGGAAGCTTTCTTT	CASSLESGEAFF
TRBD1	TRBJ1-2	NA	TRBV29-1	TGCAGCGTTGCTAGGACAGGGGAATTTGGCTACACCTTC	CSVARTGEFGYTF
NA	TRBJ2-3	NA	TRBV15	TGTGCCACCAGCAGAGCGACAGGTTTAGATACGCAGTATTTT	CATSRATGLDTQYF
NA	TRBJ1-1	few	TRBV29-1	TGCAGCGTTGAACCTCGACAGAGCCTGGGGACTGAAGCTTTCTTT	CSVEPRQSLGTEAFF
TRBD1	TRBJ1-1	few	TRBV12-5	TGTGCTAGTGGTTTGGTACAGGGGTACCCTGAAGCTTTCTTT	CASGLVQGYPEAFF